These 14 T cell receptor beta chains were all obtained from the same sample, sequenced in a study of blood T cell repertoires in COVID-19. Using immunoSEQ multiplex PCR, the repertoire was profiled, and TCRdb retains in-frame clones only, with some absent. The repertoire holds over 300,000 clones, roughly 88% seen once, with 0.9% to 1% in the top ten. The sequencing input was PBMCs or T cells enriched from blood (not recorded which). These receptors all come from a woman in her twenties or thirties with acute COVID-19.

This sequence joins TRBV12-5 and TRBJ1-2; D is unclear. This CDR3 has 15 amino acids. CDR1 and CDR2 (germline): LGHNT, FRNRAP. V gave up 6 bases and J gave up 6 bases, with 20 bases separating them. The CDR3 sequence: CASGRLLLREDGYTF. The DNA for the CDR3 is TGTGCTAGTGGGCGCCTTTTGCTGAGGGAAGATGGCTACACCTTC.

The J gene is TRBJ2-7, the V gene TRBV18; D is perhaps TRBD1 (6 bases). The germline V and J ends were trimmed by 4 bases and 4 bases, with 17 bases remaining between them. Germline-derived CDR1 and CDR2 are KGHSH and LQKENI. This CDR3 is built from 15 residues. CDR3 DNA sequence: TGTGCCAGCTCACTGGACCGGGACACTCCGTACGAGCAGTACTTC. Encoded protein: CASSLDRDTPYEQYF.

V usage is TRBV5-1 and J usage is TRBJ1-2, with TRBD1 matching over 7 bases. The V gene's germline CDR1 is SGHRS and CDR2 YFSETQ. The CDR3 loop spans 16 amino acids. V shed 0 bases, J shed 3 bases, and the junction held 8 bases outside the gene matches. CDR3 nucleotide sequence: TGCGCCAGCAGCTTGGAACAGGGGCAGGGGGACTATGGCTACACCTTC. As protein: CASSLEQGQGDYGYTF. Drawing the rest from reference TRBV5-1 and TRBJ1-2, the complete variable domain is KAGVTQTPRYLIKTRGQQVTLSCSPISGHRSVSWYQQTPGQGLQFLFEYFSETQRNKGNFPGRFSGRQFSNSRSEMNVSTLELGDSALYLCASSLEQGQGDYGYTFGSGTRLTVV.

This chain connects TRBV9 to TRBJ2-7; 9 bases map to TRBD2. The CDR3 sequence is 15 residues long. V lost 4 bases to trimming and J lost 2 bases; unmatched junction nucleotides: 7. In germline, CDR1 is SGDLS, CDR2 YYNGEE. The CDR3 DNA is TGTGCCAGCAGCCCAAGCGGGGGGTATACCTACGAGCAGTACTTC. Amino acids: CASSPSGGYTYEQYF.

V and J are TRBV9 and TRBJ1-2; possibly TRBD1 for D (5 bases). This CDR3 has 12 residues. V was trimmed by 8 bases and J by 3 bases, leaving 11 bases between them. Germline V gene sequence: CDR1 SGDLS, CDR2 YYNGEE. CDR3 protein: CASAGTDYGYTF. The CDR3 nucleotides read TGTGCCAGTGCCGGGACTGACTATGGCTACACCTTC.

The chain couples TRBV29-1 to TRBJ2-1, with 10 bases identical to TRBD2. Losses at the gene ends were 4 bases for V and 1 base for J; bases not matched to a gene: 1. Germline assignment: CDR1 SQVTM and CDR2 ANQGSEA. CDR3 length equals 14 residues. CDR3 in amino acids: CSVALAGSYNEQFF. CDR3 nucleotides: TGCAGCGTTGCACTAGCGGGGTCCTACAATGAGCAGTTCTTC.

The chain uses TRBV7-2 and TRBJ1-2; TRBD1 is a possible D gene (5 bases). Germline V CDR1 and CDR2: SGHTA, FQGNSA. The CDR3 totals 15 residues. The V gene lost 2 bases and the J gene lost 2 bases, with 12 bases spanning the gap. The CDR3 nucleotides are TGTGCCAGCAGCTTAAGTGCAGGGCTGAACTATGGCTACACCTTC. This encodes CASSLSAGLNYGYTF.

Here the CDR3 reads CATSAPHSGEVSYEQYF. The DNA for the CDR3 is TGTGCCACCAGTGCCCCCCATAGCGGGGAGGTGTCCTACGAGCAGTACTTC. This rearrangement joins TRBV24-1 to TRBJ2-7, with TRBD2 matching over 8 bases. The CDR3 runs 17 residues. V dropped 5 bases and J dropped 1; count of bases not matched to a gene: 12. In germline, CDR1 is KGHDR, CDR2 SFDVKD.

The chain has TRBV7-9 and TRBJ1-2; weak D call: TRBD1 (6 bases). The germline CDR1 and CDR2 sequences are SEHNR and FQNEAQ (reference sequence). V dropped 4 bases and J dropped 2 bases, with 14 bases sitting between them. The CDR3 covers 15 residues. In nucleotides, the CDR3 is TGTGCCAGCAGCTATACCGGGACATTGAACTATGGCTACACCTTC. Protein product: CASSYTGTLNYGYTF.

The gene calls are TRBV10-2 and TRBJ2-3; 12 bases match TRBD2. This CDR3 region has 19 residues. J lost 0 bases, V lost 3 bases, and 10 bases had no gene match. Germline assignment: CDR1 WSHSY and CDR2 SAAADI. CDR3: CASSDPEGLAGISTDTQYF. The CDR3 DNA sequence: TGCGCCAGCAGTGACCCCGAAGGACTAGCGGGGATTAGCACAGATACGCAGTATTTT.

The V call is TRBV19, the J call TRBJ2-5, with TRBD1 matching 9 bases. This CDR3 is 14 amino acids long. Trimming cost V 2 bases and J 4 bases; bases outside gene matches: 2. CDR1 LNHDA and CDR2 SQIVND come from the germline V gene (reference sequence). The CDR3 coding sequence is TGTGCCAGTAGTATAAACAGGGGGCCAGAGACCCAGTACTTC. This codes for CASSINRGPETQYF. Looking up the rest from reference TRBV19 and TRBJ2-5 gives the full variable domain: DGGITQSPKYLFRKEGQNVTLSCEQNLNHDAMYWYRQDPGQGLRLIYYSQIVNDFQKGDIAEGYSVSREKKESFPLTVTSAQKNPTAFYLCASSINRGPETQYFGPGTRLLVL.

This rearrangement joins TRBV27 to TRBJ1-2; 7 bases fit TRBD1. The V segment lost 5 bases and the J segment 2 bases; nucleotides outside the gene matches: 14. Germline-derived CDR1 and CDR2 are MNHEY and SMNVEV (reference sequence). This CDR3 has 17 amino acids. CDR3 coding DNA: TGTGCCAGCAGTACATACCCCCGGGACAGTACGAACTATGGCTACACCTTC. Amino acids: CASSTYPRDSTNYGYTF.

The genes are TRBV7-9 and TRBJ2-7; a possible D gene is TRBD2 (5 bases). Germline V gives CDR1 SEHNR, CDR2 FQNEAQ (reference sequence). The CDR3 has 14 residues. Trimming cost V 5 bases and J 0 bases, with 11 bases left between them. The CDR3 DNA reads TGTGCCAGCAGCCTCATAGAGGGCTCCTACGAGCAGTACTTC. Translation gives CASSLIEGSYEQYF.

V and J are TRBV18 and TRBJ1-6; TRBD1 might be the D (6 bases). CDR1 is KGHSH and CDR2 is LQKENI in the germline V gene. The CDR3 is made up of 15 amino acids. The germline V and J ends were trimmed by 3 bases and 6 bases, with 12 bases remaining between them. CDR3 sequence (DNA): TGTGCCAGCTCACCGGGACAACCCCTTAATTCACCCCTCCACTTT. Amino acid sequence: CASSPGQPLNSPLHF.